What follows are 16 T cell receptor beta chains derived from one specimen sequenced in a study of blood T cell dynamics during melanoma immunotherapy. The time point here: week 3, after first cycle of checkpoint inhibitor. Some clones are missing from TCRdb's copy, which holds only in-frame ones; the method was immunoSEQ multiplex PCR. The table has 25,000 to 35,000 clones, roughly 84% seen once. The sample was blood, taken from a patient treated with checkpoint blockade. The receptors stem from a human donor with melanoma.

V gene TRBV10-3 combines with J gene TRBJ1-2; weak D call: TRBD1 (5 bases). The CDR3 is 14 amino acids. The germline gives CDR1 ENHRY, CDR2 SYGVKD. Trimming shortened V by 7 bases and J by 0 bases, and 12 bases separated the two germline ends. The CDR3 DNA sequence: TGTGCCATCAAGGTCGGGGCAGCTAACTATGGCTACACCTTC. As protein: CAIKVGAANYGYTF.

The chain has TRBV4-2 and TRBJ1-2; 8 bases map to TRBD1. Unmatched junction bases numbered 13, after V lost 7 bases and J lost 3 bases. Germline lookup yields CDR1 LGHNA and CDR2 YNFKEQ. The CDR3 is 16 residues long. CDR3 coding DNA: TGTGCCAGCACCCCCAAAGCAGGGGGCGACGACTATGGCTACACCTTC. It translates to CASTPKAGGDDYGYTF.

The chain uses TRBV14 and TRBJ2-5; 7 bases are shared with TRBD2. Trimming took 4 bases from V and 7 from J; bases not matched to a gene: 9. The CDR3 spans 14 residues. Germline loops: CDR1 SGHDN, CDR2 FVKESK. The CDR3 DNA sequence: TGTGCCAGCAGCCCTTACTTTACGGGGGGGACCCAGTACTTC. It yields the protein CASSPYFTGGTQYF.

In its sample, this clone was seen a few times. The rearrangement uses TRBV10-3 and TRBJ2-1, with 7 bases fitting TRBD2. CDR1 and CDR2 from the germline V gene are ENHRY and SYGVKD. This CDR3 has 13 residues. J gave up 7 bases and V 4 bases, and 4 bases lay outside the gene matches. The CDR3 DNA is TGTGCCATCAGTGGGACTAGTAGGAATGAGCAGTTCTTC. Protein: CAISGTSRNEQFF.

This chain joins TRBV6-1 and TRBJ1-2; unclear D gene. Germline CDR1 is MNHNS and CDR2 is SASEGT. Trimming left V 2 bases short and J 4 bases short, with 5 bases between. The CDR3 covers 12 residues. In DNA form, the CDR3 reads TGTGCCAGCAGTGAATATGGCTATGGCTACACCTTC. Its protein is CASSEYGYGYTF.

V and J are TRBV29-1 and TRBJ2-7, with D perhaps matching TRBD1 (5 bases). CDR3 length: 12 amino acids. Trimming took 4 bases from V and 4 from J, leaving 11 bases between them. Germline values: CDR1 SQVTM, CDR2 ANQGSEA. The DNA for the CDR3 is TGCAGCGTTGGAAGGCAGGGATACGAGCAGTACTTC. This encodes CSVGRQGYEQYF.

The genes are TRBV4-3 and TRBJ2-3; TRBD1 matches at 9 bases. V dropped 0 bases and J dropped 8; count of bases not matched to a gene: 6. CDR1 is LGHNA and CDR2 is YSLEER in the germline V gene. There are 15 residues in the CDR3. The CDR3 protein is CASSQDGTGWGTQYF. The CDR3 bases are TGCGCCAGCAGCCAAGACGGGACAGGGTGGGGTACGCAGTATTTT.

This clone was found once. The gene calls are TRBV4-1 and TRBJ2-2; D might be TRBD1 (5 bases). This CDR3 contains 14 residues. Germline CDR1 and CDR2: MGHRA and YSYEKL. The V and J ends lost 4 bases and 1 base respectively, with 7 bases between them. The CDR3 loop reads CASSRTQNTGELFF. The CDR3 DNA sequence: TGCGCCAGCAGCCGGACACAGAACACCGGGGAGCTGTTTTTT.

CDR3 loop: CASSPAMVAGAEQFF. CDR3 sequence (DNA): TGTGCCAGCAGCCCGGCTATGGTAGCGGGGGCTGAGCAGTTCTTC. The genes are TRBV4-2 and TRBJ2-1; 9 bases match TRBD2. J lost 9 bases, V lost 4 bases, and 10 bases had no gene match. Per germline, CDR1 LGHNA and CDR2 YNFKEQ. The CDR3 extends over 15 amino acids.

V usage is TRBV4-2 and J usage is TRBJ2-5, with TRBD2 identical over 10 bases. The J segment lost 5 bases and the V segment lost 0 bases, leaving 9 bases of the junction unmatched. Germline-derived CDR1 and CDR2 are LGHNA and YNFKEQ. The CDR3 consists of 17 residues. The CDR3 DNA reads TGTGCCAGCAGCCAAGAGCCCCTAGCGGGAGCTCACGAGACCCAGTACTTC. Its protein is CASSQEPLAGAHETQYF.

In this sample, this clone turned up once. The CDR3 DNA sequence: TGTGCCTGGAGTGTTGGGAGGGCCGCCTTAAACGCTTTCTTT. Residues: CAWSVGRAALNAFF. The rearrangement joins TRBV30 to TRBJ1-1; D is undetermined. CDR1 is GTSNPN, CDR2 SVGIG, per germline (reference sequence). This CDR3 spans 14 amino acids. V was trimmed by 0 bases and J by 11 bases, leaving 19 bases between them.

The chain recombines TRBV14 with TRBJ1-1; D is perhaps TRBD1 (5 bases). CDR1 is SGHDN and CDR2 is FVKESK in the germline V gene. The CDR3 is 13 residues long. With 2 bases removed from V and 8 bases from J, the gap between germline ends came to 12 bases. The CDR3: CASSQNSGGEAFF. In DNA, the CDR3 is TGTGCCAGCAGCCAAAACTCCGGGGGGGAAGCTTTCTTT. The variable domain in full, completed from reference TRBV14 and TRBJ1-1, reads EAGVTQFPSHSVIEKGQTVTLRCDPISGHDNLYWYRRVMGKEIKFLLHFVKESKQDESGMPNNRFLAERTGGTYSTLKVQPAELEDSGVYFCASSQNSGGEAFFGQGTRLTVV.

The chain couples TRBV7-8 to TRBJ1-2; D gene unclear. The CDR3 covers 14 residues. Germline V gives CDR1 SGHVS, CDR2 FQNEAQ. Trimming took off 4 bases at V and 4 bases at J, with 13 bases between the two ends. DNA of the CDR3: TGTGCCAGCAGCTCGGGCGGGTGGGGCTATGGCTACACCTTC. Its translation: CASSSGGWGYGYTF.

This rearrangement joins TRBV2 to TRBJ1-2, with TRBD1 identical over 8 bases. The CDR3 has 13 amino acids. J was trimmed by 5 bases and V by 5 bases; bases with no gene match: 4. Germline CDR1 and CDR2: SNHLY and FYNNEI. This CDR3 is CASSPDRGYGYTF. The CDR3 DNA reads TGTGCCAGCAGTCCCGACAGGGGTTATGGCTACACCTTC.

The rearrangement links TRBV6-1 to TRBJ1-3, with 7 bases that match TRBD1. In germline, CDR1 is MNHNS, CDR2 SASEGT. The V and J ends lost 11 bases and 4 bases, in that order; junction bases with no gene match: 8. There are 13 residues in the CDR3. The chain's CDR3 is CAATTGKGNTIYF. As DNA, the CDR3 is TGTGCCGCCACGACAGGGAAGGGAAACACCATATATTTT.

The chain uses TRBV28 and TRBJ2-1; D not resolved. Germline CDR1 is MDHEN and CDR2 is SYDVKM. With 6 bases removed from V and 9 bases from J, the gap between germline ends came to 9 bases. CDR3 size: 11 residues. CDR3: CASSFLSEQFF. The CDR3 region has the DNA TGTGCCAGCAGCTTCCTCAGTGAGCAGTTCTTC.